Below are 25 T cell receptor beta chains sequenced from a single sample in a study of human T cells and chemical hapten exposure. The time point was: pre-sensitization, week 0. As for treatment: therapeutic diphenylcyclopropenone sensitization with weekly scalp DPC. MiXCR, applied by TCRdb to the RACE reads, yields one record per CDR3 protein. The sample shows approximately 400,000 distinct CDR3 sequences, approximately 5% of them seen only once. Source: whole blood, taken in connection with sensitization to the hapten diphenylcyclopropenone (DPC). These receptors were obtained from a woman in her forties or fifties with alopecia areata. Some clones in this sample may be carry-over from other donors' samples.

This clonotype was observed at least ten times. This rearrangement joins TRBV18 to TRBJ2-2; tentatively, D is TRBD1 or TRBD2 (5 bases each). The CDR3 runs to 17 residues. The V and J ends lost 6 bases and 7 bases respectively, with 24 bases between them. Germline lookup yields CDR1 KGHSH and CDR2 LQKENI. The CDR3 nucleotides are TGTGCCAGCTCTCTCACACAACCGGGACGTCTCAGCGGGGAGCTGTTTTTT. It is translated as CASSLTQPGRLSGELFF.

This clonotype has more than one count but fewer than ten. CDR3 sequence (DNA): TGTGCCAGCCATCCCGGGACAGGGCATTATTCACCCCTCCACTTT. Its translation is CASHPGTGHYSPLHF. V usage is TRBV2 and J usage is TRBJ1-6; 9 positions match TRBD1. The CDR3 runs to 15 residues. V was pared by 8 bases and J by 8 bases, with 10 bases of the junction left unmatched. Per the germline V gene, CDR1 is SNHLY and CDR2 is FYNNEI. The variable domain in full, with the rest retrieved from reference TRBV2 and TRBJ1-6, is EPEVTQTPSHQVTQMGQEVILRCVPISNHLYFYWYRQILGQKVEFLVSFYNNEISEKSEIFDDQFSVERPDGSNFTLKIRSTKLEDSAMYFCASHPGTGHYSPLHFGNGTRLTVT.

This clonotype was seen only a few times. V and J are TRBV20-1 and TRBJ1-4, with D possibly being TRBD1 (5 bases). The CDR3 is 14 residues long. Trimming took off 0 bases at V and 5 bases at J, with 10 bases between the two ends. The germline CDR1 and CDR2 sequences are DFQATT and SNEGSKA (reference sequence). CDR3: CSARDLTDNEKLFF. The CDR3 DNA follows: TGCAGTGCTAGAGATTTGACAGACAATGAAAAACTGTTTTTT.

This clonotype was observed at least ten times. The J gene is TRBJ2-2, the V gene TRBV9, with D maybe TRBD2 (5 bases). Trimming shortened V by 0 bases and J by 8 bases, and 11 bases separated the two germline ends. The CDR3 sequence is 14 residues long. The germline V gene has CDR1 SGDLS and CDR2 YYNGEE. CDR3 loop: CASSVGPGRGELFF. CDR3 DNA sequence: TGTGCCAGCAGCGTAGGACCGGGGAGAGGGGAGCTGTTTTTT.

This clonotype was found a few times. The CDR3 here is CASSSDGDSNQPQHF. DNA for the CDR3: TGCGCCAGCAGCTCAGACGGTGATAGCAATCAGCCCCAGCATTTT. V usage is TRBV5-1 and J usage is TRBJ1-5; D is unclear. Trimming removed 3 bases from V and 0 bases from J, with 10 bases in between. CDR1 is SGHRS, CDR2 YFSETQ, per germline. CDR3 length: 15 residues.

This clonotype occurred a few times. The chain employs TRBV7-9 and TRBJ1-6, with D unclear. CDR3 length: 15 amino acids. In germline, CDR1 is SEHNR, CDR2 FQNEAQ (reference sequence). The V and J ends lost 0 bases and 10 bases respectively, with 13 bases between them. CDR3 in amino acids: CASSLAGDTRSPLHF. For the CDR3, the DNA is TGTGCCAGCAGCTTAGCGGGAGACACCAGGTCACCCCTCCACTTT.

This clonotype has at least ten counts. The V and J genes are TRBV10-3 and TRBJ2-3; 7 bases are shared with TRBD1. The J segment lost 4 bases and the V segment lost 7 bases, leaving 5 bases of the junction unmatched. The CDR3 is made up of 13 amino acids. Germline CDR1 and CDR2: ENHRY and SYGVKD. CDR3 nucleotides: TGTGCCATCACGAGGGGGCTCGCAGATACGCAGTATTTT. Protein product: CAITRGLADTQYF.

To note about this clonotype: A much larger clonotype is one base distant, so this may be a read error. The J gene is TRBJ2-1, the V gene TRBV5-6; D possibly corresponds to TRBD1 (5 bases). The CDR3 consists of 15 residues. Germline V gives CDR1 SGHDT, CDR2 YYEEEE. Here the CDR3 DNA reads TGTGCCATCAGCTTGGCGTTTGGCAGGGCCAATGAGCAGTTCTTC. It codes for CAISLAFGRANEQFF.

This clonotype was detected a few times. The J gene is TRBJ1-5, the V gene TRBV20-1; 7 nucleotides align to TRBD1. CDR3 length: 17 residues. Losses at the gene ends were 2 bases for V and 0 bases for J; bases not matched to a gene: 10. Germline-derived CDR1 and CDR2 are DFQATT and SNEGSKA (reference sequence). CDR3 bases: TGCAGTGCTAGATGGGGGACAGCGTTCTATAGCAATCAGCCCCAGCATTTT. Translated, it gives CSARWGTAFYSNQPQHF.

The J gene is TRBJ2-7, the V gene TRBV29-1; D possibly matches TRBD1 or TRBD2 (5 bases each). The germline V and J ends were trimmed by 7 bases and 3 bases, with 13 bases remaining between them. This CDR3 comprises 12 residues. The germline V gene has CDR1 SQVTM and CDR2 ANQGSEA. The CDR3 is CSARDVNYEQYF. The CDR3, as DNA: TGCAGCGCCCGGGACGTTAACTACGAGCAGTACTTC.

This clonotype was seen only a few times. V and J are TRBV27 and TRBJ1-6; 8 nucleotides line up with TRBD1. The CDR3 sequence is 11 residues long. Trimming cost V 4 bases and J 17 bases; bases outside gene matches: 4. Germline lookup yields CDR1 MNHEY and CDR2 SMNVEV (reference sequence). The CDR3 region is CASSSGGRVHF. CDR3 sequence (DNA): TGTGCCAGCAGTTCAGGGGGCCGAGTCCACTTT.

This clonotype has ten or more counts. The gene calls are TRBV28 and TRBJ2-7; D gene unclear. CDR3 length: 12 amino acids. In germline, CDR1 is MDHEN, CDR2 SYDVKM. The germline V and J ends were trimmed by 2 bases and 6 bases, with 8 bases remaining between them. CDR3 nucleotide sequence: TGTGCCAGCAGTTTAGTTTTCTCCGAGCAGTACTTC. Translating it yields CASSLVFSEQYF.

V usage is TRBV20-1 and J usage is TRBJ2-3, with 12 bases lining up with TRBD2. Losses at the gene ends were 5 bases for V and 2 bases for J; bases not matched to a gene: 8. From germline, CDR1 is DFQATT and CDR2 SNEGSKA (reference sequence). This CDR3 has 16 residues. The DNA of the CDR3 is TGCAGTGCTCAAACCACTAGCGGGGGGATCACAGATACGCAGTATTTT. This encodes CSAQTTSGGITDTQYF.

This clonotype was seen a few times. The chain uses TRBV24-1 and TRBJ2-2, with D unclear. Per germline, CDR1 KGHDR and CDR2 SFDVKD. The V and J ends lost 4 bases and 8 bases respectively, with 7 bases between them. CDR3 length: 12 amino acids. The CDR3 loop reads CATSDSLGELFF. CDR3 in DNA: TGTGCCACCAGTGACTCCCTGGGGGAGCTGTTTTTT.

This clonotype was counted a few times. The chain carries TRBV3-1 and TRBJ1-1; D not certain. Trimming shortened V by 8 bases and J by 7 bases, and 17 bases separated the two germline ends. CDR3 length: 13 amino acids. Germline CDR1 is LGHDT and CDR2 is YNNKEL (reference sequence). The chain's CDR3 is CASGTAGIHEAFF. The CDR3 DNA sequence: TGTGCCAGCGGAACGGCGGGGATCCATGAAGCTTTCTTT.

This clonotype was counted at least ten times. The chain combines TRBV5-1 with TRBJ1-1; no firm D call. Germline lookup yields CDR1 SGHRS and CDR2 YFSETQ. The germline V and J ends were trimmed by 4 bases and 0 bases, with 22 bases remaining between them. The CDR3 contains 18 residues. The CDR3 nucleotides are TGCGCCAGCAGCGCCCCTACCGCGGCAGCCCAATTGAACACTGAAGCTTTCTTT. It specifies CASSAPTAAAQLNTEAFF.

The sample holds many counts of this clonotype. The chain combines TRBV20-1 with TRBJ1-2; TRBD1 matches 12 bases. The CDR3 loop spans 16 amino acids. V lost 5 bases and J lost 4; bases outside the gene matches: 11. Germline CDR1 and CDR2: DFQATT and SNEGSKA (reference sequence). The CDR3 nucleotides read TGCAGTGCTGACTCCGGGACAGGGGGCGTGGGCTATGGCTACACCTTC. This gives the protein CSADSGTGGVGYGYTF.

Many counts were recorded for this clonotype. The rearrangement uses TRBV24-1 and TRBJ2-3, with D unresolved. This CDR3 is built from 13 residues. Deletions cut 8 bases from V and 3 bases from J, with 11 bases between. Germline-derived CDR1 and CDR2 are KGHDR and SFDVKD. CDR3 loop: CATTSEKTDTQYF. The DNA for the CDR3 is TGTGCCACCACTTCGGAGAAGACAGATACGCAGTATTTT.

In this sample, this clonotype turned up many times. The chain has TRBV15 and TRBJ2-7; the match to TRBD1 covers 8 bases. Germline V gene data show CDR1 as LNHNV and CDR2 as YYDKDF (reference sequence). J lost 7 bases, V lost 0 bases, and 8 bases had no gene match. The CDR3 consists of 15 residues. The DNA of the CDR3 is TGTGCCACCAGCAGAGATCGCGACAGGGGTAGTGAGCAGTACTTC. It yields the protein CATSRDRDRGSEQYF.

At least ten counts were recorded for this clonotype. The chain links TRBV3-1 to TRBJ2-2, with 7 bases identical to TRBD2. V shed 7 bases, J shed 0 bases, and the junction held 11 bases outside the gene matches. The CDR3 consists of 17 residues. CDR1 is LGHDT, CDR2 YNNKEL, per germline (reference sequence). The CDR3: CASTHVRGTPNTGELFF. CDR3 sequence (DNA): TGTGCCAGCACCCATGTGCGGGGGACCCCGAACACCGGGGAGCTGTTTTTT.

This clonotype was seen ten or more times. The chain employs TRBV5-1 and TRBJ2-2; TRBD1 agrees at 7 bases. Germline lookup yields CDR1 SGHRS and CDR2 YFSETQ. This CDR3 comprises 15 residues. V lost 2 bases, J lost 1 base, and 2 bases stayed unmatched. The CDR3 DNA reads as TGCGCCAGCAGCTTAAGGACAGGGAACACCGGGGAGCTGTTTTTT. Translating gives CASSLRTGNTGELFF.

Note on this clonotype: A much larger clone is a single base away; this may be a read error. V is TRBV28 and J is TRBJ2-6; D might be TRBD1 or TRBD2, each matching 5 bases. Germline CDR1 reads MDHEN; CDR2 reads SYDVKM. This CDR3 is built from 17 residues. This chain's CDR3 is CACSSPPGRPGANVLTF. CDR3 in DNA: TGTGCCTGCAGTTCGCCCCCGGGACGACCTGGGGCCAACGTCCTGACTTTC.

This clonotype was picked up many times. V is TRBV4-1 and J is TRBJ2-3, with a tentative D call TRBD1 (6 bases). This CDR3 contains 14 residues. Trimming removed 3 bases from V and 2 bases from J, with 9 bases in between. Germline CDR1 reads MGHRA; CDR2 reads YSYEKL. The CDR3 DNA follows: TGCGCCAGCAGCCAGGACAGCTACACAGATACGCAGTATTTT. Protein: CASSQDSYTDTQYF.

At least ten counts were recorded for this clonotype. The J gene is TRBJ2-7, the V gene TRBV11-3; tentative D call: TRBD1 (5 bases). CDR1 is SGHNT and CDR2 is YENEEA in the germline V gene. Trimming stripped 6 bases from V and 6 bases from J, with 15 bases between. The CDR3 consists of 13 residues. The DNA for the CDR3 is TGTGCCAGCAGTTCCAAAGGAAGGGGCGAGCAGTACTTC. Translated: CASSSKGRGEQYF.

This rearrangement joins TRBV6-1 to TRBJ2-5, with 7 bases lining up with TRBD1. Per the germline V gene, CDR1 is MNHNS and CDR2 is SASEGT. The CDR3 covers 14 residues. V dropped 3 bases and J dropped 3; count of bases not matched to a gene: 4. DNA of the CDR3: TGTGCCAGCAGTGACCGGACAGGAGAAGAGACCCAGTACTTC. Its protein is CASSDRTGEETQYF.